These T cell receptor beta chains were read from a single sample in a study of shared clonotypes between healthy human individuals. The repertoire was sequenced with immunoSEQ multiplex PCR; TCRdb's copy has only in-frame clones and lacks some. Altogether hundreds of thousands of clones are present, 95% being singletons, with the ten largest covering 0.085% to 0.11%. The material sequenced was naive CD8+ T cells sorted from blood. The receptors here all came from a woman in her 30s in good health. Each CDR3 is given with its conserved first and last residue. The order of the fields is D gene, J gene, clone size, V gene, CDR3 DNA, CDR3 protein. A D gene is named only where the DNA matches it firmly. Some rows have no size entry. The others give once, few or many, or a class for an expanded clone.

D gene: .; J gene: TRBJ1-2; clone size: .; V gene: TRBV2; CDR3 DNA: TGTGCCAGCAGTGAGTGGGGGACCTCGAACTATGGCTACACCTTC; CDR3 protein: CASSEWGTSNYGYTF
D gene: .; J gene: TRBJ2-2; clone size: .; V gene: TRBV5-1; CDR3 DNA: TGCGCCAGCAGCCCTCTGGACGGGGAGCTGTTTTTT; CDR3 protein: CASSPLDGELFF
D gene: TRBD2; J gene: TRBJ2-7; clone size: .; V gene: TRBV29-1; CDR3 DNA: TGCAGCGTAGGGACTAGCGGGCGCAGGAGCTCCTACGAGCAGTACTTC; CDR3 protein: CSVGTSGRRSSYEQYF
D gene: .; J gene: TRBJ2-7; clone size: .; V gene: TRBV7-9; CDR3 DNA: TGTGCCAGCAGCTTCACCCAGCCCTGGAACGAGCAGTACTTC; CDR3 protein: CASSFTQPWNEQYF
D gene: TRBD2; J gene: TRBJ2-1; clone size: .; V gene: TRBV28; CDR3 DNA: TGTGCCAGCAGTTTTGGGGTAGCGGGAGCCGCGGAATTCTTC; CDR3 protein: CASSFGVAGAAEFF
D gene: TRBD1; J gene: TRBJ2-5; clone size: .; V gene: TRBV2; CDR3 DNA: TGTGCCAGCAGTGTCCCCGACGATGGGACAGGCGGGCCGGAGACCCAGTACTTC; CDR3 protein: CASSVPDDGTGGPETQYF
D gene: TRBD1; J gene: TRBJ2-1; clone size: .; V gene: TRBV27; CDR3 DNA: TGTGCCAGCAGTTTATCGACAGGGGCAAATGAGCAGTTCTTC; CDR3 protein: CASSLSTGANEQFF
D gene: .; J gene: TRBJ2-1; clone size: .; V gene: TRBV9; CDR3 DNA: TGTGCCAGCAGGAGCCTCGTGGGGCCCTACAATGAGCAGTTCTTC; CDR3 protein: CASRSLVGPYNEQFF
D gene: .; J gene: TRBJ2-7; clone size: .; V gene: TRBV7-9; CDR3 DNA: TGTGCCAGCAGCTTATGGGGCTCTGGGGGGTCCTACGAGCAGTACTTC; CDR3 protein: CASSLWGSGGSYEQYF
D gene: .; J gene: TRBJ1-3; clone size: .; V gene: TRBV28; CDR3 DNA: TGTGCCAGCAGTTTAGGGGACACCATATATTTT; CDR3 protein: CASSLGDTIYF
D gene: .; J gene: TRBJ1-2; clone size: .; V gene: TRBV27; CDR3 DNA: TGTGCCAGCAGAGTATATTGGGGGGGGCTTTTTTATGGCTACACCTTC; CDR3 protein: CASRVYWGGLFYGYTF
D gene: .; J gene: TRBJ2-3; clone size: .; V gene: TRBV2; CDR3 DNA: TGTGCCAGCAGTGAACAGGGGAGTTGGGGCACAGATACGCAGTATTTT; CDR3 protein: CASSEQGSWGTDTQYF
D gene: .; J gene: TRBJ1-1; clone size: .; V gene: TRBV29-1; CDR3 DNA: TGCAGCGTTGAAACAGGAGCGGCCGAAGCTTTCTTT; CDR3 protein: CSVETGAAEAFF
D gene: .; J gene: TRBJ2-5; clone size: once; V gene: TRBV11-1; CDR3 DNA: TGTGCCAGCAGCTTTGACAGTGAAGAGACCCAGTACTTC; CDR3 protein: CASSFDSEETQYF
D gene: .; J gene: TRBJ1-1; clone size: .; V gene: TRBV19; CDR3 DNA: TGTGCCAGTAGTATTTGGGGGATCACTGAAGCTTTCTTT; CDR3 protein: CASSIWGITEAFF
D gene: TRBD2; J gene: TRBJ2-1; clone size: .; V gene: TRBV5-1; CDR3 DNA: TGCGCCAGCAGCTTGTGGGCGGGAGTCTACAATGAGCAGTTCTTC; CDR3 protein: CASSLWAGVYNEQFF
D gene: .; J gene: TRBJ2-7; clone size: once; V gene: TRBV9; CDR3 DNA: TGTGCCAGCAGCGCGGGAGAGGGGGCCTACGAGCAGTACTTC; CDR3 protein: CASSAGEGAYEQYF
D gene: TRBD1; J gene: TRBJ2-7; clone size: .; V gene: TRBV18; CDR3 DNA: TGTGCCAGCTCGTCAGACAGGGTTTATCGCAACGAGCAGTACTTC; CDR3 protein: CASSSDRVYRNEQYF
D gene: TRBD2; J gene: TRBJ2-1; clone size: .; V gene: TRBV4-1; CDR3 DNA: TGCGCCAGCAGCCAAGTCCGTACTAGCGGGAGACTCTACAATGAGCAGTTCTTC; CDR3 protein: CASSQVRTSGRLYNEQFF
D gene: .; J gene: TRBJ1-1; clone size: .; V gene: TRBV5-1; CDR3 DNA: TGCGCCAGCAGCCGCAGTAGTATGAACACTGAAGCTTTCTTT; CDR3 protein: CASSRSSMNTEAFF
D gene: .; J gene: TRBJ1-2; clone size: .; V gene: TRBV7-9; CDR3 DNA: TGTGCCAGCAGCTTAGGGGCAGAACTATGGGGCTACACCTTC; CDR3 protein: CASSLGAELWGYTF
D gene: .; J gene: TRBJ2-5; clone size: .; V gene: TRBV27; CDR3 DNA: TGTGCCAGCAGTTTTGGGGGGGGCGATGAGACCCAGTACTTC; CDR3 protein: CASSFGGGDETQYF
D gene: TRBD1; J gene: TRBJ2-2; clone size: .; V gene: TRBV19; CDR3 DNA: TGTGCCAGTAGCGGGACAGGAACCGGGGAGCTGTTTTTT; CDR3 protein: CASSGTGTGELFF
D gene: TRBD2; J gene: TRBJ2-1; clone size: .; V gene: TRBV7-6; CDR3 DNA: TGTGCCAGCAGCTTAGGCGTATCGGCGGGAGTTGAGGAGCAGTTCTTC; CDR3 protein: CASSLGVSAGVEEQFF
D gene: .; J gene: TRBJ1-5; clone size: .; V gene: TRBV19; CDR3 DNA: TGTGCCAGTAGTATTGGGGGGGTGACGAGCAATCAGCCCCAGCATTTT; CDR3 protein: CASSIGGVTSNQPQHF
D gene: .; J gene: TRBJ2-7; clone size: .; V gene: TRBV19; CDR3 DNA: TGTGCCAGTAGCCCTCAGGGTACCTACGAGCAGTACTTC; CDR3 protein: CASSPQGTYEQYF
D gene: .; J gene: TRBJ2-2; clone size: .; V gene: TRBV27; CDR3 DNA: TGTGCCAGCAGAACACCTGTCACCGGGGAGCTGTTTTTT; CDR3 protein: CASRTPVTGELFF
D gene: .; J gene: TRBJ1-2; clone size: .; V gene: TRBV13; CDR3 DNA: TGTGCCAGCAGCCGGGAAGACAGTAGGATTGGCTACACCTTC; CDR3 protein: CASSREDSRIGYTF
D gene: .; J gene: TRBJ1-3; clone size: .; V gene: TRBV4-2; CDR3 DNA: TGTGCCAGCAGCCCCCTGGGGAGTACAGGAAACACCATATATTTT; CDR3 protein: CASSPLGSTGNTIYF
D gene: TRBD1; J gene: TRBJ1-4; clone size: .; V gene: TRBV9; CDR3 DNA: TGTGCCAGCAGCGCCGGGACAGCTAGTAATGAAAAACTGTTTTTT; CDR3 protein: CASSAGTASNEKLFF
D gene: TRBD2; J gene: TRBJ2-1; clone size: .; V gene: TRBV10-1; CDR3 DNA: TGCGCCAGCAGTGAGTCCCGGCTAGCGGGAGATAGGGAGCAGTTCTTC; CDR3 protein: CASSESRLAGDREQFF
D gene: TRBD1; J gene: TRBJ2-7; clone size: .; V gene: TRBV28; CDR3 DNA: TGTGCCAGCAAACCATGGACAGGCATGTCCTACGAGCAGTACTTC; CDR3 protein: CASKPWTGMSYEQYF
D gene: TRBD2; J gene: TRBJ2-7; clone size: .; V gene: TRBV28; CDR3 DNA: TGTGCCAGCAGTTCGACTAGCGGGAGGAGCGAGCAGTACTTC; CDR3 protein: CASSSTSGRSEQYF
D gene: .; J gene: TRBJ1-1; clone size: .; V gene: TRBV2; CDR3 DNA: TGTGCCAGCAGTGTGGGGACCCGAGAAGCTTTCTTT; CDR3 protein: CASSVGTREAFF
D gene: TRBD2; J gene: TRBJ2-3; clone size: .; V gene: TRBV6-1; CDR3 DNA: TGTGCCAGCAGTGGGCTAGCGGCCTACACAGATACGCAGTATTTT; CDR3 protein: CASSGLAAYTDTQYF
D gene: TRBD2; J gene: TRBJ2-5; clone size: .; V gene: TRBV2; CDR3 DNA: TGTGCCAGCAGTGAAGCGCCTTGGGTCCCGGCGGGAGGTGAGACCCAGTACTTC; CDR3 protein: CASSEAPWVPAGGETQYF
D gene: .; J gene: TRBJ1-5; clone size: .; V gene: TRBV29-1; CDR3 DNA: TGCAGCGTCCGGCTGACGGGCGATAGCAATCAGCCCCAGCATTTT; CDR3 protein: CSVRLTGDSNQPQHF
D gene: .; J gene: TRBJ1-3; clone size: .; V gene: TRBV10-2; CDR3 DNA: TGCGCCAGCCACGACAGTTACTCTGGAAACACCATATATTTT; CDR3 protein: CASHDSYSGNTIYF
D gene: .; J gene: TRBJ1-3; clone size: once; V gene: TRBV5-6; CDR3 DNA: TGTGCCAGCAGTTACGGAACGGGCAGTTACACCATATATTTT; CDR3 protein: CASSYGTGSYTIYF
D gene: .; J gene: TRBJ1-1; clone size: once; V gene: TRBV6-5; CDR3 DNA: TGTGCCAGCAGTTACTCGATCTCGGGGGTTACTGAAGCTTTCTTT; CDR3 protein: CASSYSISGVTEAFF
D gene: TRBD2; J gene: TRBJ2-1; clone size: .; V gene: TRBV30; CDR3 DNA: TGTGCCTGGAGCGCTAGCGGGAGCAACTATGAGCAGTTCTTC; CDR3 protein: CAWSASGSNYEQFF
D gene: .; J gene: TRBJ1-3; clone size: .; V gene: TRBV10-2; CDR3 DNA: TGCGCCAGCAGTGAGGACCGTCCCTCTGGAAACACCATATATTTT; CDR3 protein: CASSEDRPSGNTIYF